This T cell receptor beta chain was identified during a study of PD-1 blockade in classical Hodgkin lymphoma. Overall study: On a schedule of every 2 weeks, patients received nivolumab 3 mg/kg intravenously.

Generated by immunoSEQ multiplex PCR, the TCRdb table keeps only in-frame clones and is missing some. The sample lists 15,000 to 25,000 clones, roughly 80% occurring once. CDR1 is SGHRS and CDR2 is YFSETQ in the germline V gene. The CDR3 is 14 amino acids. The V segment lost 2 bases and the J segment 6 bases; nucleotides outside the gene matches: 4. Time point reported: cycle 4 day 1 (C4D1), after 5 to 7 weeks of nivolumab. Patients all relapsed after autologous stem cell transplantation, and there was variation in brentuximab vedotin exposure. Purification of CD4+ T cells from thawed PBMCs was achieved by magnetic negative selection. Best responses were complete response, partial response or progressive disease. Whole-study results and caveats: Compared with healthy donors, newly diagnosed patients reportedly showed lower baseline TCR diversity. It was CD4+ TCR diversity, not CD8+, that rose significantly by C4D1.

Concerning this clone: Its antigen is not identified.

The origin of this receptor is a human donor with classical Hodgkin lymphoma. The chain employs TRBV5-1 and TRBJ1-4, with 7 bases lining up with TRBD1. The specimen comprised CD4+ T cells from blood, sampled before the fourth cycle of nivolumab. The CDR3 nucleotides are TGCGCCAGCAGCTTACAGGGGCTCGATGAAAAACTGTTTTTT. Its protein product is CASSLQGLDEKLFF.